This note documents a single T cell receptor (beta chain) sequence. Its antigen remains unidentified. Time point in this sample: after neoadjuvant nivolumab, at surgical resection. The germline CDR1 and CDR2 sequences are MNHEY and SMNVEV (reference sequence). The V end was cut by 0 bases, the J end by 3 bases, with 11 bases between. The CDR3 consists of 15 residues. Using immunoSEQ multiplex PCR, the repertoire was profiled, and TCRdb retains in-frame clones only, with some absent. The table lists around 13,000 clones, under 75% of them singletons. This specimen belongs to a study of neoadjuvant anti-PD-1 for oral cavity cancer. Study-level points and caveats: Only a few patients per response group were TCR-analyzed; validation needed.

Sample: PBMCs, taken after nivolumab (anti-PD-1) treatment. The chain employs TRBV27 and TRBJ1-1, with D perhaps matching TRBD1 (5 bases). The clonotype originates from a person aged 35-79 years with oral cavity squamous cell carcinoma. In DNA form, the CDR3 reads TGTGCCAGCAGTTTATCTACCCGGGGGTACACTGAAGCTTTCTTT. Protein: CASSLSTRGYTEAFF.